The T cell receptor beta chain under discussion was sequenced for a study of blood T cells in healthy people across ages. In germline, CDR1 is PRHDT, CDR2 FYEKMQ (reference sequence). J was trimmed by 3 bases and V by 0 bases; bases with no gene match: 2. The CDR3 covers 14 residues. A second roughly 7 to 12 cycle PCR used barcoded and J-beta primers. TCRdb reprocessed the 5' RACE reads with MiXCR, giving one entry per CDR3 protein. The sample lists hundreds of thousands of distinct CDR3 sequences; roughly 50% were seen once. Specimen: blood. The V call is TRBV13, the J call TRBJ2-7; 7 nucleotides agree with TRBD2. The clonotype originates from an older woman in good health. The CDR3 coding sequence is TGTGCCAGCAGCTTAGGGCTAGCGGACTACGAGCAGTACTTC. It translates to CASSLGLADYEQYF.